Below, 31 T cell receptor beta chains from the same sample are listed, as sequenced in a study of T-cell memory formation after mild COVID-19. TCRdb re-called the 5' RACE reads with MiXCR, one entry per CDR3 protein. The sample includes around 390,000 distinct CDR3 sequences, around a sixth seen only once; the top ten take around a fifth. The specimen sequenced was PBMCs or a T cell subset sorted from them (not recorded which). These receptors all stem from a young man who had mild COVID-19 (a few samples of this study predate the infection). Cell type and time point are not known.

The CDR3 DNA reads TGTGCCAGCACCCGACAGCTCTCCTACAATGAGCAGTTCTTC. Translation: CASTRQLSYNEQFF. The chain has TRBV6-1 and TRBJ2-1; possible D gene TRBD1, 5 bases. The CDR3 spans 14 residues. V shed 7 bases and J shed 0 bases, with 10 bases lying between them. Germline assignment: CDR1 MNHNS and CDR2 SASEGT.

V usage is TRBV24-1 and J usage is TRBJ2-2, with D unclear. The CDR3 has 15 residues. The V end lost 3 bases, the J end lost 3 bases, and 10 bases lay between the germline ends. CDR1 is KGHDR and CDR2 is SFDVKD in the germline V gene. CDR3 sequence (DNA): TGTGCCACCAGTGATATTGCAGGCCACACCGGGGAGCTGTTTTTT. Its translation is CATSDIAGHTGELFF.

The chain carries TRBV20-1 and TRBJ2-3, with D uncertain. Germline assignment: CDR1 DFQATT and CDR2 SNEGSKA (reference sequence). CDR3 length: 12 amino acids. Trimming shortened V by 5 bases and J by 2 bases, and 8 bases separated the two germline ends. The CDR3 DNA reads TGCAGTGCTCCGGAATCCACAGATACGCAGTATTTT. It encodes CSAPESTDTQYF.

In its sample, this clonotype was seen many times. The V and J genes are TRBV27 and TRBJ1-6; D gene unclear. Germline CDR1 MNHEY, CDR2 SMNVEV (reference sequence). The V gene lost 6 bases and the J gene lost 10 bases, with 13 bases spanning the gap. The CDR3 has 13 residues. CDR3 coding DNA: TGTGCCAGCAGCCCCCAGTCTTACTCACCCCTCCACTTT. This translates into CASSPQSYSPLHF.

J is TRBJ2-3 and V is TRBV6-5; 10 nucleotides line up with TRBD1. Looked up from germline, CDR1 is MNHEY and CDR2 is SVGAGI. The CDR3 is made up of 13 amino acids. V shed 7 bases and J 11 bases; nucleotides not matched to a gene: 9. The CDR3 bases are TGTGCCAGCATAGAGGGACAGGGGTTTCTGCAGTATTTT. Its protein is CASIEGQGFLQYF.

In this sample, this clonotype turned up a few times. The chain combines TRBV11-2 with TRBJ2-5, with unresolved D. V lost 2 bases to trimming and J lost 1 base, with 8 bases between them. Germline V gene sequence: CDR1 SGHAT, CDR2 FQNNGV. This CDR3 is built from 14 residues. The CDR3 is CASSLRAAQETQYF. The CDR3 DNA follows: TGTGCCAGCAGCTTACGGGCAGCCCAAGAGACCCAGTACTTC.

This chain uses TRBV20-1 with TRBJ1-2; TRBD1 agrees at 9 bases. Unmatched junction bases numbered 8, after V lost 3 bases and J lost 6 bases. Germline CDR1 DFQATT, CDR2 SNEGSKA (reference sequence). This CDR3 contains 14 residues. The CDR3 sequence: CSASLRDRVHGYTF. Written as DNA, the CDR3 is TGCAGTGCTAGTTTGCGGGACAGGGTTCATGGCTACACCTTC.

This clonotype was seen a few times. The chain uses TRBV3-1 and TRBJ1-2; D is ambiguous. Germline values: CDR1 LGHDT, CDR2 YNNKEL (reference sequence). V was clipped by 4 bases and J by 6 bases, with 9 bases between them. The CDR3 sequence is 12 residues long. The CDR3 loop is CASSPSGNGYTF. The CDR3 nucleotides read TGTGCCAGCAGCCCGTCGGGTAATGGCTACACCTTC.

The chain recombines TRBV12-3 or TRBV12-4 with TRBJ2-7; D gene ambiguous. The CDR3 contains 12 residues. Between the trimmed V and J ends, which lost 5 bases and 2 bases, there was a span of 7 bases. The DNA for the CDR3 is TGTGCCAGCAGTATAAACCCCTACGAGCAGTACTTC. It specifies CASSINPYEQYF.

The chain has TRBV7-8 and TRBJ2-2, with 9 positions matching TRBD2. Germline loops: CDR1 SGHVS, CDR2 FQNEAQ. This CDR3 is 17 amino acids long. J lost 2 bases, V lost 6 bases, and 10 bases had no gene match. CDR3 in DNA: TGTGCCAGCAGGCAGACAGGCGGGGGGGTTAACACCGGGGAGCTGTTTTTT. Residues: CASRQTGGGVNTGELFF.

V is TRBV5-5 and J is TRBJ2-7, with D perhaps being TRBD1 or TRBD2 (7 bases each). The V end lost 2 bases, the J end lost 2 bases, and 17 bases lay between the germline ends. CDR1 is SGHKS and CDR2 is YYEKEE in the germline V gene (reference sequence). The CDR3 length is 16 residues. The CDR3 reads CASSLGPRGGTYEQYF. CDR3 DNA: TGTGCCAGCAGCTTAGGCCCCAGGGGGGGAACCTACGAGCAGTACTTC.

This clonotype turned up a few times. The J gene is TRBJ2-5, the V gene TRBV4-3; the D is unclear. Looked up from germline, CDR1 is LGHNA and CDR2 is YSLEER. V lost 1 base to trimming and J lost 7 bases, with 10 bases between them. CDR3 length: 13 amino acids. CDR3: CASSQVREGTQYF. DNA for the CDR3: TGCGCCAGCAGCCAAGTCAGAGAAGGGACCCAGTACTTC.

The chain couples TRBV29-1 to TRBJ2-1; D not certain. The CDR3 totals 13 residues. Between the trimmed V and J ends, which lost 7 bases and 4 bases, there was a span of 14 bases. From germline, CDR1 is SQVTM and CDR2 ANQGSEA. The CDR3 spells CSARAGRYNEQFF. CDR3 sequence (DNA): TGCAGCGCCCGCGCAGGCAGGTACAATGAGCAGTTCTTC.

This clonotype was counted a few times. V is TRBV27 and J is TRBJ2-2; D gene ambiguous. V dropped 3 bases and J dropped 0 bases, with 5 bases sitting between them. CDR1 MNHEY and CDR2 SMNVEV come from the germline V gene (reference sequence). The CDR3 totals 14 residues. The CDR3 DNA follows: TGTGCCAGCAGTTTTGGTCCGAACACCGGGGAGCTGTTTTTT. As protein: CASSFGPNTGELFF.

The chain uses TRBV18 and TRBJ2-6; perhaps TRBD1 as D (5 bases). This CDR3 region has 18 residues. From germline, CDR1 is KGHSH and CDR2 LQKENI. Trimming shortened V by 0 bases and J by 0 bases, and 12 bases separated the two germline ends. The CDR3 DNA is TGTGCCAGCTCACCACCCGGACACATATACTCTGGGGCCAACGTCCTGACTTTC. Its protein product is CASSPPGHIYSGANVLTF.

The V and J genes are TRBV6-1 and TRBJ2-2; possibly TRBD2 for D (7 bases). V was pared by 8 bases and J by 4 bases, with 14 bases between. This CDR3 spans 14 amino acids. Germline V CDR1 and CDR2: MNHNS, SASEGT. In DNA, the CDR3 is TGTGCCAGCGGGAGGGGGTTCATCACCGGGGAGCTGTTTTTT. Its translation: CASGRGFITGELFF.

A few counts support this clonotype. DNA of the CDR3: TGTGCCAGCAGTTTGCGGGGAGCAACGAACACCGGGGAGCTGTTTTTT. Translation gives CASSLRGATNTGELFF. The chain links TRBV28 to TRBJ2-2, with D possibly TRBD2 on 6 matching bases. Trimming removed 3 bases at V and 0 bases at J, with 11 bases between. This CDR3 spans 16 amino acids. Germline CDR1 and CDR2: MDHEN and SYDVKM. The whole variable domain, remainder taken from reference TRBV28 and TRBJ2-2, is DVKVTQSSRYLVKRTGEKVFLECVQDMDHENMFWYRQDPGLGLRLIYFSYDVKMKEKGDIPEGYSVSREKKERFSLILESASTNQTSMYLCASSLRGATNTGELFFGEGSRLTVL.

The CDR3 here is CASSLDSGGKYTGELFF. The CDR3 DNA follows: TGTGCCAGCAGCTTAGATTCCGGGGGAAAGTACACCGGGGAGCTGTTTTTT. This chain connects TRBV11-1 to TRBJ2-2; tentative D call: TRBD2 (6 bases). V was shortened by 1 base and J by 3 bases, with 15 bases between the two germline ends. Germline CDR1 SGHAT, CDR2 FQDESV (reference sequence). This CDR3 contains 17 residues.

This clonotype was observed a handful of times. The gene calls are TRBV5-1 and TRBJ2-7, with D unclear. V gave up 5 bases and J gave up 0 bases, with 9 bases separating them. Germline V lookup: CDR1 SGHRS, CDR2 YFSETQ. The CDR3 has 13 amino acids. In nucleotides, the CDR3 is TGCGCCAGCAGGCCCGTCCTCTCCTACGAGCAGTACGTC. It is translated as CASRPVLSYEQYV.

The chain joins TRBV6-2 or TRBV6-3 to TRBJ2-5; TRBD2 agrees at 13 bases. V was pared by 2 bases and J by 5 bases, with 8 bases of the junction left unmatched. The V gene's germline CDR1 is MNHEY and CDR2 SVGEGT. The CDR3 runs to 17 residues. The CDR3 DNA reads as TGTGCCAGCAGTTACCAACGGACTAGCGGGGGCCGGGAGACCCAGTACTTC. This sequence encodes CASSYQRTSGGRETQYF.

This chain joins TRBV6-5 and TRBJ2-7; tentatively, D is TRBD1 (6 bases). CDR1 is MNHEY and CDR2 is SVGAGI in the germline V gene. Deletions cut 5 bases from V and 4 bases from J, with 18 bases between. The CDR3 runs 15 residues. As DNA, the CDR3 is TGTGCCAGCAGTCCGAGAACCGGGACACCATACGAGCAGTACTTC. The encoded protein is CASSPRTGTPYEQYF.

This clonotype turned up a few times. The chain combines TRBV20-1 with TRBJ2-7; D possibly corresponds to TRBD1 (5 bases). CDR3 length equals 14 residues. V was clipped by 4 bases and J by 6 bases, with 19 bases between them. Looked up from germline, CDR1 is DFQATT and CDR2 is SNEGSKA (reference sequence). In nucleotides, the CDR3 is TGCAGTGCTATAACAGGTCCGCTTTCGGGCGAGCAGTACGTC. Its translation is CSAITGPLSGEQYV.

Remarks on this clonotype: Compared with germline, one end of the junction differs, possibly owing to a read error. The chain recombines TRBV5-6 with TRBJ1-2; 10 positions agree with TRBD1. Germline V gene lookup returns CDR1 SGHDT and CDR2 YYEEEE. CDR3 length: 17 residues. The CDR3 DNA follows: TGTGCCAGCAGGTTGGGACAGGGGATATTGGGCAACTATGGCTACACCTTC. Translation: CASRLGQGILGNYGYTF.

CDR3 in amino acids: CASSLNWRNEAFF. The CDR3 region has the DNA TGTGCCAGCAGCTTAAACTGGAGAAATGAAGCTTTCTTT. The chain recombines TRBV7-3 with TRBJ1-1; unclear D gene. With 1 base removed from V and 7 bases from J, the gap between germline ends came to 10 bases. Germline CDR1 SGHTA, CDR2 FQGTGA. This CDR3 spans 13 amino acids.

This clonotype came up a few times. The V and J genes are TRBV7-2 and TRBJ2-5; D is perhaps TRBD2 (6 bases). Germline loops: CDR1 SGHTA, CDR2 FQGNSA. The length of the CDR3 is 17 residues. Trimming took 4 bases from V and 1 from J, leaving 19 bases between them. The CDR3 protein is CASSSVRLGGGQETQYF. DNA for the CDR3: TGTGCCAGCAGCTCAGTCCGTCTCGGGGGAGGCCAAGAGACCCAGTACTTC.

The chain carries TRBV12-3 or TRBV12-4 and TRBJ2-4; weak D call: TRBD2 (5 bases). The CDR3 is 17 residues long. Trimming shortened V by 6 bases and J by 5 bases, and 23 bases separated the two germline ends. The CDR3 reads CASSPTRDRRAQNIQYF. The CDR3, as DNA: TGTGCCAGCAGCCCAACACGCGACCGGCGGGCCCAAAACATTCAGTACTTC.

The J gene is TRBJ2-7, the V gene TRBV20-1; D ambiguous. Trimming took 2 bases from V and 2 from J, leaving 16 bases between them. This CDR3 is 15 amino acids long. CDR1 is DFQATT and CDR2 is SNEGSKA in the germline V gene (reference sequence). CDR3 sequence: CSARPHGRWPYEQYF. DNA of the CDR3: TGCAGTGCTAGACCCCACGGAAGGTGGCCCTACGAGCAGTACTTC.

V and J are TRBV7-8 and TRBJ1-5, with D unresolved. The CDR3 extends over 17 amino acids. The V gene lost 5 bases and the J gene lost 4 bases, with 21 bases spanning the gap. Germline CDR1 reads SGHVS; CDR2 reads FQNEAQ. CDR3 sequence reads: CASSPTRRAFWNQPQHF. The DNA for the CDR3 is TGTGCCAGCAGCCCGACTCGAAGGGCGTTTTGGAATCAGCCCCAGCATTTT. Full variable domain (missing parts from reference TRBV7-8 and TRBJ1-5): GAGVSQSPRYKVAKRGQDVALRCDPISGHVSLFWYQQALGQGPEFLTYFQNEAQLDKSGLPSDRFFAERPEGSVSTLKIQRTQQEDSAVYLCASSPTRRAFWNQPQHFGDGTRLSIL.

On this clonotype: One end of the junction is discordant with germline, which a read error may explain. The chain carries TRBV28 and TRBJ2-3, with a weak D call TRBD1 (6 bases). The CDR3 totals 14 residues. Germline V gene sequence: CDR1 MDHEN, CDR2 SYDVKM. In nucleotides, the CDR3 is TGTGCCAGAAGTTCCGGACAGCGCACAGATACGCAGTATTTT. It translates to CARSSGQRTDTQYF.

This chain joins TRBV20-1 and TRBJ1-2; D is undetermined. The ends were cut back, 0 bases at V and 4 bases at J, with 6 bases in the middle. The CDR3 covers 12 residues. Germline-derived CDR1 and CDR2 are DFQATT and SNEGSKA (reference sequence). The CDR3 DNA follows: TGCAGTGCTAGAGATAGCGGCTATGGCTACACCTTC. Residues: CSARDSGYGYTF.

The rearrangement links TRBV5-1 to TRBJ1-2; the match to TRBD1 covers 9 bases. Germline lookup yields CDR1 SGHRS and CDR2 YFSETQ. Unmatched junction bases numbered 5, after V lost 1 base and J lost 4 bases. This CDR3 contains 15 residues. CDR3 bases: TGCGCCAGCAGCTTGTACGACAGGGGGTTCTATGGCTACACCTTC. It yields the protein CASSLYDRGFYGYTF. Full variable domain (missing parts from reference TRBV5-1 and TRBJ1-2): KAGVTQTPRYLIKTRGQQVTLSCSPISGHRSVSWYQQTPGQGLQFLFEYFSETQRNKGNFPGRFSGRQFSNSRSEMNVSTLELGDSALYLCASSLYDRGFYGYTFGSGTRLTVV.